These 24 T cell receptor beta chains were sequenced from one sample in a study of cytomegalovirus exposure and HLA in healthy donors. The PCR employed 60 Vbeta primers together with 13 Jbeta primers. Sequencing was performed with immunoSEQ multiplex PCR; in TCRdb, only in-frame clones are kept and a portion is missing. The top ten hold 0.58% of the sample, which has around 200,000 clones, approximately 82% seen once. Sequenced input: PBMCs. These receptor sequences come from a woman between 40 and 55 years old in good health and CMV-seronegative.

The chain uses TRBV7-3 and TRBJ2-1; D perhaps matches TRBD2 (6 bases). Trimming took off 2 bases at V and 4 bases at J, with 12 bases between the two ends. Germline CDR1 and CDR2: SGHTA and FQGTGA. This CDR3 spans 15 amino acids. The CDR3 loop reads CASSLEGGGYNEQFF. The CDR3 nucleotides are TGTGCCAGCAGCTTAGAGGGAGGAGGGTACAATGAGCAGTTCTTC.

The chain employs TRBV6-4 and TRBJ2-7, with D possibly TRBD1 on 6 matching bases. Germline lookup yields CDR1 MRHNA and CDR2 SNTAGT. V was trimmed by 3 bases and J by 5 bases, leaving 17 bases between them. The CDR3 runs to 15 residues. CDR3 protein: CASSEVGSTGNEQYF. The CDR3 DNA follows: TGTGCCAGCAGTGAAGTGGGCTCCACAGGGAACGAGCAGTACTTC.

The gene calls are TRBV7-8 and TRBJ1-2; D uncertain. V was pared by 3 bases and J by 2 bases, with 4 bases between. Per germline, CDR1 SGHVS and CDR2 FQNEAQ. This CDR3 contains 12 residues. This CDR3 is CASSFRNYGYTF. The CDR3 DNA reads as TGTGCCAGCAGCTTTCGGAACTATGGCTACACCTTC.

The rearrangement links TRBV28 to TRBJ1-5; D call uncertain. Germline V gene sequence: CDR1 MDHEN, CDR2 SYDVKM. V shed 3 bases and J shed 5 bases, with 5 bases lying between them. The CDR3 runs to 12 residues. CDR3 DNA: TGTGCCAGCAGTTTGAGGGATCAGCCCCAGCATTTT. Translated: CASSLRDQPQHF.

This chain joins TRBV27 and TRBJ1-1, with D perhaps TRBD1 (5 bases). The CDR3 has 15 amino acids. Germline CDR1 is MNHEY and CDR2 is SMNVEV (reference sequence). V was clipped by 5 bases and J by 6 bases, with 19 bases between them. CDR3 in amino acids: CASSALATVGSEAFF. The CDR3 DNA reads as TGTGCCAGCAGTGCCCTGGCGACAGTTGGGTCTGAAGCTTTCTTT.

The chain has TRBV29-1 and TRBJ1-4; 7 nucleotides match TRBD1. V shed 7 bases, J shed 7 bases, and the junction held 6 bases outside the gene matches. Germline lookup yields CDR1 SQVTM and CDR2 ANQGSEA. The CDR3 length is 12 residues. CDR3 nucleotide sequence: TGCAGCGCACAGGGGCGGAGTGAAAAACTGTTTTTT. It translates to CSAQGRSEKLFF.

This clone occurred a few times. The DNA for the CDR3 is TGTGCCAGCTCACAGTCTAGCGGGGGTTCGATTAATGAGCAGTTCTTC. This encodes CASSQSSGGSINEQFF. The chain employs TRBV18 and TRBJ2-1; 10 bases map to TRBD2. There are 16 residues in the CDR3. J lost 7 bases, V lost 4 bases, and 10 bases had no gene match. Germline V gives CDR1 KGHSH, CDR2 LQKENI.

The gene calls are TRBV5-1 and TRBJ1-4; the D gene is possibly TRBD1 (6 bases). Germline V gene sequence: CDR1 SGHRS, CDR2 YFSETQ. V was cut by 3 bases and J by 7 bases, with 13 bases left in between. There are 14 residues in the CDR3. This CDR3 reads CASSYAGEGEKLFF. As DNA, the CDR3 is TGCGCCAGCAGCTATGCAGGGGAAGGTGAAAAACTGTTTTTT.

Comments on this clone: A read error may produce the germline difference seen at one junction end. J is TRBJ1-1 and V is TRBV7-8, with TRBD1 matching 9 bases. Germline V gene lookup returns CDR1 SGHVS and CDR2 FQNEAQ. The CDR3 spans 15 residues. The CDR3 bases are TGTGCCAGCAGCCTCGGGGGACAGGGTGTCACTGAAGCTCTCTTT. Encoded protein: CASSLGGQGVTEALF.

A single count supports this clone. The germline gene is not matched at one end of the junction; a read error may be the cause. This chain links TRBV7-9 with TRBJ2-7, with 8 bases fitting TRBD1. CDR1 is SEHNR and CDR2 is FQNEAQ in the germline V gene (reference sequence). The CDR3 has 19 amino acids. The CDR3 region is CSSSLSVGTGRLRGHEQYF. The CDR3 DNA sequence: TGTTCCAGCAGCTTAAGTGTCGGGACAGGCCGATTAAGGGGCCACGAGCAGTACTTC.

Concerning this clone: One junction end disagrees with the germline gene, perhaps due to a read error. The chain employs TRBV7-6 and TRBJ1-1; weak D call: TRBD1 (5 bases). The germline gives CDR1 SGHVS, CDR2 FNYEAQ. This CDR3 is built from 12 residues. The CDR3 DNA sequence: TGTGCCAGCAGCTTAGGAGGGACTGGAGCTTTCTTT. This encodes CASSLGGTGAFF.

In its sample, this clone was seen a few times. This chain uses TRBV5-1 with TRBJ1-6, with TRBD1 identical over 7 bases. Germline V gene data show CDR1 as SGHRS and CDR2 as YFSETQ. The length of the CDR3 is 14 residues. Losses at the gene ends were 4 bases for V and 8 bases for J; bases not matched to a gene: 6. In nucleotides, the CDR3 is TGCGCCAGCAGCCTGACCCAGGGGGATTCACCCCTCCACTTT. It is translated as CASSLTQGDSPLHF. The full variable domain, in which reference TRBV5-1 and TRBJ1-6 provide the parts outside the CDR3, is KAGVTQTPRYLIKTRGQQVTLSCSPISGHRSVSWYQQTPGQGLQFLFEYFSETQRNKGNFPGRFSGRQFSNSRSEMNVSTLELGDSALYLCASSLTQGDSPLHFGNGTRLTVT.

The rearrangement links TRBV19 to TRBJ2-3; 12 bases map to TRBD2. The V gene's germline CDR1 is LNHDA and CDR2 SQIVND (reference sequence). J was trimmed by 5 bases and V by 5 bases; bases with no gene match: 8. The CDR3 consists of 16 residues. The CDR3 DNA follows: TGTGCCAGTAGTCGCTCTAGCGGGGGGGACGTAGATACGCAGTATTTT. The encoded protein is CASSRSSGGDVDTQYF.

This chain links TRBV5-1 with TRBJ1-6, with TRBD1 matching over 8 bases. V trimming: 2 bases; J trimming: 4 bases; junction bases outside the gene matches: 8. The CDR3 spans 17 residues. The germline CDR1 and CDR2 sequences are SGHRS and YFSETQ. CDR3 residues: CASSLSDRGGYNSPLHF. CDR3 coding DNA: TGCGCCAGCAGCTTATCCGACAGGGGAGGTTATAATTCACCCCTCCACTTT.

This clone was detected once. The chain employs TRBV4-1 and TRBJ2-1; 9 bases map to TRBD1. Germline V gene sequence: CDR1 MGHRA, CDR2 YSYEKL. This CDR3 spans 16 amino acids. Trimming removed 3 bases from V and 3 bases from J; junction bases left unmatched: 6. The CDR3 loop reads CASSQEPGQGYNEQFF. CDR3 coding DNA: TGCGCCAGCAGCCAGGAACCGGGACAGGGCTACAATGAGCAGTTCTTC.

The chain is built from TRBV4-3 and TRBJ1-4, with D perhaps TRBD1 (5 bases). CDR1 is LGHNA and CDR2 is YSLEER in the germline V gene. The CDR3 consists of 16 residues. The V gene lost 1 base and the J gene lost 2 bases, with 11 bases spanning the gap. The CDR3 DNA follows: TGCGCCAGCAGCCAAGGTCCAGGGTTCACTAATGAAAAACTGTTTTTT. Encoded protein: CASSQGPGFTNEKLFF.

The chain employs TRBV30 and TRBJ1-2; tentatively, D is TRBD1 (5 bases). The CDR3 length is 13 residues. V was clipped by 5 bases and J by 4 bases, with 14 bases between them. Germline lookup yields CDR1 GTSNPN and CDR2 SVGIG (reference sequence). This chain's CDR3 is CAWSQGWPYGYTF. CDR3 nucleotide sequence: TGTGCCTGGTCTCAGGGCTGGCCCTATGGCTACACCTTC. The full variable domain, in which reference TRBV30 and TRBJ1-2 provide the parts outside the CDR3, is SQTIHQWPATLVQPVGSPLSLECTVEGTSNPNLYWYRQAAGRGLQLLFYSVGIGQISSEVPQNLSASRPQDRQFILSSKKLLLSDSGFYLCAWSQGWPYGYTFGSGTRLTVV.

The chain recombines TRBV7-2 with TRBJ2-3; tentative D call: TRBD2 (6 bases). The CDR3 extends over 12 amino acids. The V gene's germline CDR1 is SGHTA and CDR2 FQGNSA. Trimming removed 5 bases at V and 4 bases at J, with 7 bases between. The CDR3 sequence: CASSPSADTQYF. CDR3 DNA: TGTGCCAGCAGCCCTAGCGCAGATACGCAGTATTTT.

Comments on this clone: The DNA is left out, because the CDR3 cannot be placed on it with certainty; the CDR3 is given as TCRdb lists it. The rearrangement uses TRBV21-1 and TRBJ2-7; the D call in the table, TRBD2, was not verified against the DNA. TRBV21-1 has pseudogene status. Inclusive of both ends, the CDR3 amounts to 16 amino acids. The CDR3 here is CASSRGVGMGSREQYF.

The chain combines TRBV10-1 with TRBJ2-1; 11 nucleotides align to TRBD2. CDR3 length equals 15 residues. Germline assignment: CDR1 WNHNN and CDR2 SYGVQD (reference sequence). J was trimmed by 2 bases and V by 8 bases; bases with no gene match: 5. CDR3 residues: CASFVAGGPYNEQFF. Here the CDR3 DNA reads TGCGCCAGCTTCGTAGCGGGGGGGCCCTACAATGAGCAGTTCTTC.

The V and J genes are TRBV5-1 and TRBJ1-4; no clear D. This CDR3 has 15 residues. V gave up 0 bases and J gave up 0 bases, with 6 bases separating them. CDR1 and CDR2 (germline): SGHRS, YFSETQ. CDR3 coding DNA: TGCGCCAGCAGCTTGGGAGGTGCAACTAATGAAAAACTGTTTTTT. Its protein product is CASSLGGATNEKLFF.

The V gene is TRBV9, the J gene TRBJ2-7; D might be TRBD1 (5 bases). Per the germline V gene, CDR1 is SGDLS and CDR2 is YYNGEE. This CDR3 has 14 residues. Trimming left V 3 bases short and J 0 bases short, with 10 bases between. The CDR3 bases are TGTGCCAGCAGCGCCTCGACAGTCTCCTACGAGCAGTACTTC. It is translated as CASSASTVSYEQYF.

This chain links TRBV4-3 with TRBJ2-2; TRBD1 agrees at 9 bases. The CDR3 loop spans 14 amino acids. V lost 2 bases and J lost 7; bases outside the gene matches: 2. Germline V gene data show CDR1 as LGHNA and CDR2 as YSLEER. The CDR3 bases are TGCGCCAGCAGCCAAACAGGGGGCGGCGGGGAGCTGTTTTTT. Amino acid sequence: CASSQTGGGGELFF.

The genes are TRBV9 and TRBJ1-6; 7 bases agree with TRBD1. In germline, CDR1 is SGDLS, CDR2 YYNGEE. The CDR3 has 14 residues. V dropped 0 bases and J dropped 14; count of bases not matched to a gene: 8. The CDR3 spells CASSVAGTATTLHF. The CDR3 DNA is TGTGCCAGCAGCGTAGCAGGGACAGCCACAACCCTCCACTTT.